The 29 T cell receptor beta chains in this list originate from one sample, sequenced in a study of spatial heterogeneity in lung cancer. General study points: Intratumoral expanded alpha and beta TCR counts were found to track tumor mutation counts.

What these receptors recognize is not known. TCRdb ran MiXCR on the 5' RACE reads and lists one entry per CDR3 protein. The sample contains under 20,000 distinct CDR3 sequences, 7% of which appear only once. Time point denoted: sample taken at primary tumor resection. Material: lung tumor tissue, obtained at surgery. The receptors derive from a female donor with early-stage non-small cell lung cancer.

This chain links TRBV12-3 or TRBV12-4 with TRBJ1-4; tentative D call: TRBD1 (6 bases). V lost 3 bases to trimming and J lost 10 bases, with 15 bases between them. This CDR3 contains 14 residues. The DNA of the CDR3 is TGTGCCAGCAGTTTGATTGCGGAGGGGGGAAAACTGTTTTTT. Protein: CASSLIAEGGKLFF.

The chain joins TRBV19 to TRBJ1-5; D remains unclear. Germline V gives CDR1 LNHDA, CDR2 SQIVND (reference sequence). The CDR3 runs to 14 residues. Trimming removed 5 bases from V and 2 bases from J, with 10 bases in between. CDR3 nucleotides: TGTGCCAGTAGTCCCCCCGGGGGCAATCAGCCCCAGCATTTT. It codes for CASSPPGGNQPQHF.

In this sample, this clonotype turned up a few times. J is TRBJ2-7 and V is TRBV12-3 or TRBV12-4, with D possibly being TRBD1 (5 bases). The CDR3 extends over 14 amino acids. V was shortened by 3 bases and J by 2 bases, with 11 bases between the two germline ends. Written as DNA, the CDR3 is TGTGCCAGCAGTTTTGGGGCCCTTCCCTACGAGCAGTACTTC. Protein product: CASSFGALPYEQYF.

The chain recombines TRBV6-2 or TRBV6-3 with TRBJ2-5; 10 bases line up with TRBD2. V was clipped by 2 bases and J by 4 bases; unmatched bases: 4. The CDR3 loop spans 15 amino acids. Germline V lookup: CDR1 MNHEY, CDR2 SVGEGT. CDR3 nucleotide sequence: TGTGCCAGCAGTTACGCCACTAGCGGGGCAGAGACCCAGTACTTC. This sequence encodes CASSYATSGAETQYF.

This clonotype was counted ten times or more. The chain links TRBV24-1 to TRBJ1-2; a weak D match, TRBD1 (6 bases). The CDR3 sequence is 14 residues long. Trimming cost V 9 bases and J 5 bases, with 18 bases left between them. Germline CDR1 reads KGHDR; CDR2 reads SFDVKD. CDR3 sequence (DNA): TGTGCCACCTGTCGGGACACCCGAGGGTATGGCTACACCTTC. Its protein product is CATCRDTRGYGYTF.

This clonotype has at least ten counts. This chain joins TRBV10-3 and TRBJ1-2, with a weak D call TRBD1 (6 bases). V was cut by 7 bases and J by 4 bases, with 10 bases left in between. This CDR3 contains 12 residues. CDR1 and CDR2 (germline): ENHRY, SYGVKD. CDR3 coding DNA: TGTGCCATCAATCGCAGGGGCTATGGCTACACCTTC. This encodes CAINRRGYGYTF.

J is TRBJ2-2 and V is TRBV11-3, with D possibly matching TRBD1 (5 bases). V dropped 1 base and J dropped 0 bases, with 6 bases sitting between them. Looked up from germline, CDR1 is SGHNT and CDR2 is YENEEA. This CDR3 is built from 15 residues. The CDR3 loop is CASSLGRANTGELFF. CDR3 sequence (DNA): TGTGCCAGCAGCTTAGGCAGGGCGAACACCGGGGAGCTGTTTTTT.

This clonotype occurred many times. The chain links TRBV6-1 to TRBJ2-3, with TRBD2 matching over 8 bases. This CDR3 spans 17 amino acids. Germline loops: CDR1 MNHNS, CDR2 SASEGT. With V trimmed by 1 base and J by 1 base, 7 bases remained unmatched. CDR3 DNA: TGTGCCAGCAGTGAAGTTGTAGCGGGGTCGGGCACAGATACGCAGTATTTT. This translates into CASSEVVAGSGTDTQYF.

Ten or more counts support this clonotype. V usage is TRBV5-4 and J usage is TRBJ1-4, with TRBD1 as a possible D gene (6 bases). This CDR3 has 15 amino acids. V shed 4 bases and J shed 3 bases, with 13 bases lying between them. The germline CDR1 and CDR2 sequences are SGHNT and YYREEE (reference sequence). The CDR3 reads CASSIQGRANEKLFF. CDR3 nucleotides: TGTGCCAGCAGCATACAGGGAAGAGCTAATGAAAAACTGTTTTTT.

This clonotype came up many times. This rearrangement joins TRBV11-2 to TRBJ2-3; D is possibly TRBD1 (6 bases). Per the germline V gene, CDR1 is SGHAT and CDR2 is FQNNGV. The V end was cut by 3 bases, the J end by 6 bases, with 19 bases between. The CDR3 loop spans 16 amino acids. CDR3: CASSLEDSRTGDTQYF. In DNA form, the CDR3 reads TGTGCCAGCAGCTTGGAGGACAGCCGAACCGGCGATACGCAGTATTTT.

J is TRBJ1-5 and V is TRBV25-1, with a weak D call TRBD1 (6 bases). The CDR3 is made up of 15 amino acids. Germline-derived CDR1 and CDR2 are MGHDK and SYGVNS. V was shortened by 3 bases and J by 7 bases, with 16 bases between the two germline ends. CDR3 bases: TGTGCCAGCAGTGACTCGGCAGGGAGGGGGCAGCCCCAGCATTTT. Protein sequence: CASSDSAGRGQPQHF. The entire variable domain, with the rest obtained from reference TRBV25-1 and TRBJ1-5, is as follows: EADIYQTPRYLVIGTGKKITLECSQTMGHDKMYWYQQDPGMELHLIHYSYGVNSTEKGDLSSESTVSRIRTEHFPLTLESARPSHTSQYLCASSDSAGRGQPQHFGDGTRLSIL.

This clonotype appeared many times. The chain employs TRBV7-2 and TRBJ2-1; D is unresolved. From germline, CDR1 is SGHTA and CDR2 FQGNSA. Trimming removed 5 bases at V and 5 bases at J, with 10 bases between. This CDR3 is 13 amino acids long. The CDR3 sequence is CASSISGHNEQFF. The CDR3 coding sequence is TGTGCCAGCAGCATATCGGGCCACAATGAGCAGTTCTTC.

This clonotype was counted many times. This chain links TRBV27 with TRBJ1-5; D may be TRBD1 (5 bases). This CDR3 is built from 14 residues. V was trimmed by 2 bases and J by 1 base, leaving 6 bases between them. Looked up from germline, CDR1 is MNHEY and CDR2 is SMNVEV (reference sequence). CDR3 protein: CASSLGTSNQPQHF. CDR3 DNA sequence: TGTGCCAGCAGTTTAGGGACCAGCAATCAGCCCCAGCATTTT.

This chain joins TRBV4-2 and TRBJ1-1; D gene ambiguous. Trimming removed 0 bases from V and 5 bases from J, with 7 bases in between. Per germline, CDR1 LGHNA and CDR2 YNFKEQ. CDR3 length equals 13 residues. The CDR3 DNA reads TGTGCCAGCAGCCAAGAGGCAGGAACTGAAGCTTTCTTT. Amino acids: CASSQEAGTEAFF.

The table lists this clonotype with a few counts. The chain couples TRBV20-1 to TRBJ1-1; D gene unclear. Germline V lookup: CDR1 DFQATT, CDR2 SNEGSKA (reference sequence). The CDR3 covers 12 residues. Trimming removed 3 bases at V and 4 bases at J, with 9 bases between. CDR3 nucleotides: TGCAGTGCTAGCTCGGGCGGCACTGAAGCTTTCTTT. Its translation is CSASSGGTEAFF.

This chain joins TRBV7-2 and TRBJ1-1; D unresolved. Trimming took 2 bases from V and 5 from J, leaving 9 bases between them. Germline CDR1 is SGHTA and CDR2 is FQGNSA. There are 13 residues in the CDR3. This CDR3 is CASSLPERTEAFF. For the CDR3, the DNA is TGTGCCAGCAGCTTACCTGAACGGACTGAAGCTTTCTTT.

The chain combines TRBV5-4 with TRBJ2-7, with a weak D call TRBD1 (6 bases). Germline CDR1 reads SGHNT; CDR2 reads YYREEE (reference sequence). The V gene lost 4 bases and the J gene lost 3 bases, with 14 bases spanning the gap. CDR3 size: 14 residues. The CDR3 loop is CASSAGTPIYEQYF. The CDR3 region has the DNA TGTGCCAGCAGCGCTGGGACACCCATCTACGAGCAGTACTTC.

Many counts were recorded for this clonotype. The chain couples TRBV2 to TRBJ2-2; 8 bases line up with TRBD1. CDR1 and CDR2 (germline): SNHLY, FYNNEI. The J segment lost 6 bases and the V segment lost 7 bases, leaving 13 bases of the junction unmatched. The CDR3 is 16 residues long. The CDR3 reads CASTPGRSGGSGELFF. CDR3 in DNA: TGTGCCAGCACCCCCGGCAGGTCAGGGGGCTCCGGGGAGCTGTTTTTT.

This clonotype has a count of ten or more. The chain uses TRBV27 and TRBJ1-5, with a weak D call TRBD1 (5 bases). The CDR3 spans 14 residues. The V gene's germline CDR1 is MNHEY and CDR2 SMNVEV (reference sequence). Trimming left V 6 bases short and J 0 bases short, with 9 bases between. In DNA, the CDR3 is TGTGCCAGCAGGCAGGGCTATAGCAATCAGCCCCAGCATTTT. Protein: CASRQGYSNQPQHF.

Comments on this clonotype: Given a much more abundant clone one base away, this may be a read error. The chain employs TRBV6-2 or TRBV6-3 and TRBJ2-7; D is perhaps TRBD2 (5 bases). Trimming pared 8 bases from V and 3 bases from J, leaving 11 bases between. CDR1 and CDR2 (germline): MNHEY, SVGEGT. This CDR3 contains 12 residues. This CDR3 reads CASRGDYYEQYF. Here the CDR3 DNA reads TGTGCCAGCCGGGGAGACTACTACGAGCAGTACTTC.

This clonotype has just a few counts. The chain uses TRBV18 and TRBJ1-1, with TRBD1 matching 8 bases. This CDR3 spans 16 amino acids. Per germline, CDR1 KGHSH and CDR2 LQKENI. The junction had 6 bases not matched to a gene; V was cut back by 3 bases and J by 0 bases. CDR3 protein: CASSPWAGGMNTEAFF. CDR3 nucleotides: TGTGCCAGCTCACCTTGGGCAGGGGGCATGAACACTGAAGCTTTCTTT.

This clonotype was counted only a few times. The chain joins TRBV4-3 to TRBJ1-3, with 9 bases lining up with TRBD1. CDR1 is LGHNA and CDR2 is YSLEER in the germline V gene. CDR3 length: 17 residues. Germline trimming cut 0 bases from V and 4 bases from J; bases unmatched to any gene: 7. The CDR3 DNA reads as TGCGCCAGCAGCCAAGACACTCCGGGACAGGGAGGAAACACCATATATTTT. It is translated as CASSQDTPGQGGNTIYF.

This clonotype was observed many times. The gene calls are TRBV10-3 and TRBJ1-2; maybe TRBD1 (5 bases). The CDR3 sequence is 15 residues long. Trimming shortened V by 0 bases and J by 6 bases, and 14 bases separated the two germline ends. Germline V CDR1 and CDR2: ENHRY, SYGVKD. In nucleotides, the CDR3 is TGTGCCATCAGTGAGTCTGGCAGGGCCCTGGATGGCTACACCTTC. Its translation: CAISESGRALDGYTF.

The CDR3 DNA is TGTGCCAGCAGCCCCGCGCCAGGGGGCGACTATGGCTACACCTTC. Translated, it gives CASSPAPGGDYGYTF. This rearrangement joins TRBV5-4 to TRBJ1-2, with 8 bases aligning to TRBD1. This CDR3 is built from 15 residues. V was pared by 4 bases and J by 3 bases, with 8 bases of the junction left unmatched. Germline V lookup: CDR1 SGHNT, CDR2 YYREEE (reference sequence).

By share, this clonotype ranks as medium-sized. The chain is built from TRBV4-3 and TRBJ2-7, with TRBD1 matching 8 bases. With V trimmed by 3 bases and J by 4 bases, 17 bases remained unmatched. Germline CDR1 reads LGHNA; CDR2 reads YSLEER. CDR3 length equals 18 residues. CDR3 nucleotides: TGCGCCAGCAGCCACTCAATCCCTGCAGGGGACAGGCGATACGAGCAGTACTTC. Translating it yields CASSHSIPAGDRRYEQYF.

This clonotype was counted a few times. The chain links TRBV7-9 to TRBJ1-2; 7 nucleotides line up with TRBD1. The CDR3 is 15 residues long. V trimming: 5 bases; J trimming: 7 bases; junction bases outside the gene matches: 13. Looked up from germline, CDR1 is SEHNR and CDR2 is FQNEAQ (reference sequence). This chain's CDR3 is CASSPPGQASVGYTF. The CDR3 nucleotides read TGTGCCAGCAGCCCACCTGGACAGGCCTCAGTTGGCTACACCTTC.

This clonotype was seen ten or more times. This chain links TRBV7-9 with TRBJ2-5; D unclear. The CDR3 is 13 residues long. Looked up from germline, CDR1 is SEHNR and CDR2 is FQNEAQ (reference sequence). Trimming removed 5 bases at V and 5 bases at J, with 12 bases between. CDR3 coding DNA: TGTGCCAGCAGCCGCGGAGCCGCGGAGACCCAGTACTTC. Encoded protein: CASSRGAAETQYF.

The V call is TRBV6-1, the J call TRBJ1-1; no clear D gene. V lost 6 bases to trimming and J lost 1 base, with 9 bases between them. Germline-derived CDR1 and CDR2 are MNHNS and SASEGT. The CDR3 length is 13 residues. Here the CDR3 DNA reads TGTGCCAGCAGCTTCGACGGGAACACTGAAGCTTTCTTT. This gives the protein CASSFDGNTEAFF.

Sample share makes this clonotype medium-sized. The chain joins TRBV25-1 to TRBJ2-7; either TRBD1 or TRBD2 may supply D (5 bases each). The germline V gene encodes CDR1 MGHDK and CDR2 SYGVNS. V was pared by 11 bases and J by 2 bases, with 19 bases between. This CDR3 is built from 14 residues. CDR3 nucleotides: TGTGCCCCCAGTTGGGGGAAAGGGGCCTACGAGCAGTACTTC. This codes for CAPSWGKGAYEQYF.